This TCR beta chain was sequenced in a study of cytomegalovirus exposure and HLA in healthy donors. Study findings and constraints: Relative to the approximately 680-donor mean, N-insertions were reportedly fewer in an Asian-associated ancestry cluster in a later analysis. In a later analysis, the majority of CMV-associated beta chains seemingly showed HLA restriction. What TCR beta sequences reportedly achieved was accurate prediction of HLA-A and HLA-B alleles in most subjects.

This clone was seen only a few times. The antigen remains undetermined. PCR involved 60 Vbeta and 13 Jbeta primers. Only in-frame clones appear in the TCRdb table, and some are missing; sequencing was by immunoSEQ multiplex PCR. The table lists 200,000 to 250,000 clones, 82% of them singletons. This CDR3 has 15 residues. V lost 1 base to trimming and J lost 1 base; unmatched junction nucleotides: 3. From germline, CDR1 is LNHDA and CDR2 SQIVND (reference sequence). The sequence derives from a woman aged 40 to 50 in good health and CMV-seronegative. This rearrangement joins TRBV19 to TRBJ1-1, with TRBD1 matching over 7 bases. Sequenced material: PBMCs. CDR3 sequence: CASSIGTGGNTEAFF. The CDR3 region has the DNA TGTGCCAGTAGTATAGGGACAGGTGGGAACACTGAAGCTTTCTTT. Complete variable domain (other parts from reference TRBV19 and TRBJ1-1): DGGITQSPKYLFRKEGQNVTLSCEQNLNHDAMYWYRQDPGQGLRLIYYSQIVNDFQKGDIAEGYSVSREKKESFPLTVTSAQKNPTAFYLCASSIGTGGNTEAFFGQGTRLTVV.